This T cell receptor beta chain was identified in a study of T-cell memory formation after mild COVID-19. Overall study findings and caveats: Pre-infection memory carried some responding clones, suggesting that cross-reactive memory joined. Day 15 to 85 contracting clones showed balanced CD4/CD8; day 15 to 37 expanders favored CD4+.

Points on this clonotype: Its specificity is unknown.

Via MiXCR, TCRdb re-called the 5' RACE reads, giving one row per CDR3 protein. The table lists approximately 410,000 distinct CDR3 sequences, more than 20% of them singletons. There are 17 residues in the CDR3. V lost 3 bases and J lost 8; bases outside the gene matches: 16. Germline V CDR1 and CDR2: MRHNA, SNTAGT. Specimen: PBMCs or a T cell subset sorted from them (not recorded which). V usage is TRBV6-4 and J usage is TRBJ2-1, with 7 bases that match TRBD2. The sequence was collected from an adult woman who had mild COVID-19 (a few samples of this study predate the infection). Cell type and time point are not known. The CDR3 spells CASSENKEGLRGDEQFF. In DNA, the CDR3 is TGTGCCAGCAGTGAGAATAAGGAGGGCCTTCGGGGGGATGAGCAGTTCTTC.